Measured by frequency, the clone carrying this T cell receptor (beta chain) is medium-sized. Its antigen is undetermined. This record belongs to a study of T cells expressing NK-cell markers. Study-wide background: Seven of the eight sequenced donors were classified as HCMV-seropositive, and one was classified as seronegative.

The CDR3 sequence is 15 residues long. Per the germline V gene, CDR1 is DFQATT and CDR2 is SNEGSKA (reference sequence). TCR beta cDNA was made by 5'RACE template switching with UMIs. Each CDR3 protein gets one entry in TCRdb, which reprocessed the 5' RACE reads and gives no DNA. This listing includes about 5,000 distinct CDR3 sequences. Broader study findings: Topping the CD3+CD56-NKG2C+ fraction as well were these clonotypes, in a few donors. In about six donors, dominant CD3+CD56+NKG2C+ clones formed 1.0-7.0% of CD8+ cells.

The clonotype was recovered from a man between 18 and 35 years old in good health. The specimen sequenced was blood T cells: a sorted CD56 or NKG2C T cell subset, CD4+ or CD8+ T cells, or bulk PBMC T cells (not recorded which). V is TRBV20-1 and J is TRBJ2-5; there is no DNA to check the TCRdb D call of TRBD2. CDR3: CSAREEAGVWETQYF.